One TCR beta chain is described in this entry. This sample was included in a study of blood T cell repertoires in COVID-19. The overall study: The United States, Italy and Spain provided the acute and convalescent COVID-19 samples. PBMCs, B-cell-depleted T cells, or T cells provided the cDNA or gDNA that made up the material.

Per the authors' pipeline: The assay estimated nucleated cells by amplifying reference gene primers. Assay used: immunoSEQ multiplex PCR; TCRdb lists only in-frame clones, some missing. The V and J calls and clone size come from that table; D and trimming were worked out from the DNA. The sample has 120,000 to 150,000 clones; 87% are singletons. This sequence originates from a woman aged 45-59 years with active or convalescent COVID-19. Sample: peripheral blood.

This CDR3 is CAWNRGGEAFF. CDR3 DNA sequence: TGTGCCTGGAACAGGGGAGGTGAAGCTTTCTTT. V usage is TRBV30 and J usage is TRBJ1-1; 7 bases fit TRBD1. This CDR3 has 11 amino acids. Trimming at V came to 4 bases and at J to 7 bases, leaving 3 bases not matched to a gene. CDR1 is GTSNPN and CDR2 is SVGIG in the germline V gene (reference sequence).